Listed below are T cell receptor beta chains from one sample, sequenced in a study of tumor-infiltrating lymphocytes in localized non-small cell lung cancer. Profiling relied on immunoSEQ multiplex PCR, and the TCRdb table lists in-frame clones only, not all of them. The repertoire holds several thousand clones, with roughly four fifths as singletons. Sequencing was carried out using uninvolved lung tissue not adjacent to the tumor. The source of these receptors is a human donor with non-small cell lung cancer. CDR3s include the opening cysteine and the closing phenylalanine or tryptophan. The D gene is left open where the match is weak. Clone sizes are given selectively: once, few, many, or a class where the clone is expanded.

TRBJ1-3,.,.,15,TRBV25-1,TGTGCCAGCAGTGAATTAGCAGCGAGAGGAAACACCATATATTTT,CASSELAARGNTIYF
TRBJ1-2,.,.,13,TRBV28,TGTGCCAGCAGTTGGGGGATACCCAATGGCTACACCTTC,CASSWGIPNGYTF
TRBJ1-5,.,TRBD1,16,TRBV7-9,TGTGCCAGCAGCCCGGGACAGGGGAATAGCAATCAGCCCCAGCATTTT,CASSPGQGNSNQPQHF
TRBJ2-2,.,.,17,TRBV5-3,TGTGCCAGAAGCCTGGGCGGCGGGACCACGAACACCGGGGAGCTGTTTTTT,CARSLGGGTTNTGELFF
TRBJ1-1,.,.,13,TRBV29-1,TGCAGCGCTTCGGGACACCTGAACACTGAAGCTTTCTTT,CSASGHLNTEAFF
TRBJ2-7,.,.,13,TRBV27,TGTGCCAGCAGGCAAACCAGGGGATACGAGCAGTACTTC,CASRQTRGYEQYF
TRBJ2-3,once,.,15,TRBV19,TGTGCCAGTAGTATCCCCGGACAACGCACAGATACGCAGTATTTT,CASSIPGQRTDTQYF
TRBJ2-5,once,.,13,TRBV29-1,TGCAGCGTTGAACAGCGGATTCAAGAGACCCAGTACTTC,CSVEQRIQETQYF
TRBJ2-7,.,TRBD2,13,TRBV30,TGTGCCTGGAGAACTAGCGGGCCCTACGAGCAGTACTTC,CAWRTSGPYEQYF
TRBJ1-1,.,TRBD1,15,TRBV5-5,TGTGCCAGCAGCTCAAGAACTGGACAGGGGGGCGAAGCTTTCTTT,CASSSRTGQGGEAFF
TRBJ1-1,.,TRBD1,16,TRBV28,TGTGCCAGCAGTTTAAGGACAGGGGCCCCGAACACTGAAGCTTTCTTT,CASSLRTGAPNTEAFF
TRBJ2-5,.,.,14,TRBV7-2,TGTGCCAGCAAGCGACAGGGAGGCCAAGAGACCCAGTACTTC,CASKRQGGQETQYF
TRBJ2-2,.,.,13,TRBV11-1,TGTGCCAGCAGCAGTGGGTGGACCGGGGAGCTGTTTTTT,CASSSGWTGELFF
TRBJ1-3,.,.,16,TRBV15,TGTGCCACCAGCAGGACCGACAGGTACTCTGGAAACACCATATATTTT,CATSRTDRYSGNTIYF
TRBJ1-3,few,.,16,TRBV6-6,TGTGCCAGCAGTTACGACCGGTTTCGCACTGGAAACACCATATATTTT,CASSYDRFRTGNTIYF
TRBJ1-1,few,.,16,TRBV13,TGTGCCAGCAGCTCAGACGGGGGCATCGGTAACACTGAAGCTTTCTTT,CASSSDGGIGNTEAFF
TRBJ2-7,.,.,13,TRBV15,TGTGCCATCGCCCCCGGGAGCACCTACGAGCAGTACTTC,CAIAPGSTYEQYF
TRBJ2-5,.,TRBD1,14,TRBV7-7,TGTGCCAGCAGCTTGACAGGGGGTATAGAGACCCAGTACTTC,CASSLTGGIETQYF
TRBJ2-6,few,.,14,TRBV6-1,TGTGCCAGCAGTGACTGGGGTCTGGCCAACGTCCTGACTTTC,CASSDWGLANVLTF
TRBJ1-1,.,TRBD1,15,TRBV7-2,TGTGCCAGCAGCCCCCGGACAGGCATGAACACTGAAGCTTTCTTT,CASSPRTGMNTEAFF
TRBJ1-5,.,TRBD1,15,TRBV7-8,TGTGCCAGCAGCTTGAGCACAGGGGGCAATCAGCCCCAGCATTTT,CASSLSTGGNQPQHF
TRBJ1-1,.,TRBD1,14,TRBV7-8,TGTGCCAGCAGCTTCAGACAGGGTATTGTCGCAGCTTTCTTT,CASSFRQGIVAAFF
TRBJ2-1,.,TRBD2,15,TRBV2,TGTGCCAGCAGTGAAGGGGCTAGCGGTTACAATGAGCAGTTCTTC,CASSEGASGYNEQFF
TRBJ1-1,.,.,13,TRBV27,TGTGCCAGCACCCTAGGACTAAACACTGAAGCTTTCTTT,CASTLGLNTEAFF
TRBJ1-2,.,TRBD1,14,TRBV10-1,TGCGCCAACCCAACAGGGGGCGGTCGCTATGGCTACACCTTC,CANPTGGGRYGYTF
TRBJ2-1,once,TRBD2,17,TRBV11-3,TGTGCCAGCAGCTTAGGGGGTTTTAGCGGGAGGGCTAATGAGCAGTTCTTC,CASSLGGFSGRANEQFF
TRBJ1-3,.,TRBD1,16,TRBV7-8,TGTGCCAGCAGCTACAACAGGGGAGGCTCTGGAAACACCATATATTTT,CASSYNRGGSGNTIYF
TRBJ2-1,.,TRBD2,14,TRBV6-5,TGTGCCAGTGCGGAGATAGCGGGAAGGTGGGAGCAGTTCTTC,CASAEIAGRWEQFF
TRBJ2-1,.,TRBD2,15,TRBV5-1,TGCGCCAGCAGCTTACCCGGGACTAGCAACAATGAGCAGTTCTTC,CASSLPGTSNNEQFF
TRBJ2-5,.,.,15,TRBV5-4,TGTGCCAGCAGCTTGGAGGGCGCAGCCCAAGAGACCCAGTACTTC,CASSLEGAAQETQYF
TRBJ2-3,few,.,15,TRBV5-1,TGCGCCAGCAGCTTAGCAGCGGGCAGCACAGATACGCAGTATTTT,CASSLAAGSTDTQYF
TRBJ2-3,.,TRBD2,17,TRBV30,TGTGCCTGGAGCGATAGCGGGAGTGTCCTCGCCACAGATACGCAGTATTTT,CAWSDSGSVLATDTQYF
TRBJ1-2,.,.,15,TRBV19,TGTGCCAGTAGTGGAAGACAGGCCTACAACTATGGCTACACCTTC,CASSGRQAYNYGYTF
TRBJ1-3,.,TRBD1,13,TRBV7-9,TGTGCCAGCAAAACAGGGGCTGGAAACACCATATATTTT,CASKTGAGNTIYF
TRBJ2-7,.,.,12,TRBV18,TGTGCCAGCTCACCACCGGGATACGAGCAGTACTTC,CASSPPGYEQYF
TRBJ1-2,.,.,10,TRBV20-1,TGCAGCGCCTTCGGATCTGGCTACACCTTC,CSAFGSGYTF
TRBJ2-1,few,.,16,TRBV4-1,TGCGCCAGCAGCTTAATTAGGCGAAGCTCCTACAATGAGCAGTTCTTC,CASSLIRRSSYNEQFF
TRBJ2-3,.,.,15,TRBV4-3,TGCGCCAGCAGCCAAGATGACCAGGTTACAGATACGCAGTATTTT,CASSQDDQVTDTQYF
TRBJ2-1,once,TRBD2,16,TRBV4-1,TGCGCCAGCAGCCAAAGACTAGCGAGCTCCTACAATGAGCAGTTCTTC,CASSQRLASSYNEQFF
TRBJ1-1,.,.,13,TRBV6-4,TGTGCCAGCAGTGACTTAGTGAACACTGAAGCTTTCTTT,CASSDLVNTEAFF
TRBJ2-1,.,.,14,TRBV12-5,TGTGCTAGTGGTCGGGACGTCGTGGGAGATGAGCAGTTCTTC,CASGRDVVGDEQFF
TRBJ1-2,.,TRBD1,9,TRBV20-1,TGCAGAGACAGGGATGGCTACACCTTC,CRDRDGYTF
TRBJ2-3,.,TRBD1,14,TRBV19,TGTGCCAGTAGCCGGGACAGGGAGGCAGATACGCAGTATTTT,CASSRDREADTQYF
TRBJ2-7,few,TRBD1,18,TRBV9,TGTGCCAGCAGCCCCCCTCCCACCGGGGACAGGGGGCTTTACGAGCAGTACTTC,CASSPPPTGDRGLYEQYF
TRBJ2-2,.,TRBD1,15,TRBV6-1,TGTGCCAGCGTCTTAGGGACAGGGGGCGTCGGGGAGCTGTTTTTT,CASVLGTGGVGELFF
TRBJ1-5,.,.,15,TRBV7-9,TGTGCCAGCAGCTTAGATTCGGTGGGTAAGCAGCCCCAGCATTTT,CASSLDSVGKQPQHF
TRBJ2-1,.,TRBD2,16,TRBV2,TGTGCCAGCAGGGGGACTAGCGGGACAGTCGGCAATGAGCAGTTCTTC,CASRGTSGTVGNEQFF
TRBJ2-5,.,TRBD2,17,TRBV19,TGTGCCAGTAGTATCGGTTCAACTAGCGGGAGCGGAGAGACCCAGTACTTC,CASSIGSTSGSGETQYF
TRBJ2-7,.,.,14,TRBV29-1,TGCAGCGTCTCTAGCGCTCTCCCCCCCTACGAGCAGTACTTC,CSVSSALPPYEQYF
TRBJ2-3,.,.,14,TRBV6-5,TGTGCCTCCCAAACGGGACAAGGAACAGATACGCAGTATTTT,CASQTGQGTDTQYF
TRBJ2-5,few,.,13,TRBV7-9,TGTGCCACTTCGGAGCGGTACCAAGAGACCCAGTACTTC,CATSERYQETQYF
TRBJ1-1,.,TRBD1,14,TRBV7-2,TGTGCCAGCAGCCCCCAGGGGGCGACCACTGAAGCTTTCTTT,CASSPQGATTEAFF
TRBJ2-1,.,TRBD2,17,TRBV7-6,TGTGCCAGCAGCTTAGTCGGAGGACTAGCTACTCTCCATGAGCAGTTCTTC,CASSLVGGLATLHEQFF